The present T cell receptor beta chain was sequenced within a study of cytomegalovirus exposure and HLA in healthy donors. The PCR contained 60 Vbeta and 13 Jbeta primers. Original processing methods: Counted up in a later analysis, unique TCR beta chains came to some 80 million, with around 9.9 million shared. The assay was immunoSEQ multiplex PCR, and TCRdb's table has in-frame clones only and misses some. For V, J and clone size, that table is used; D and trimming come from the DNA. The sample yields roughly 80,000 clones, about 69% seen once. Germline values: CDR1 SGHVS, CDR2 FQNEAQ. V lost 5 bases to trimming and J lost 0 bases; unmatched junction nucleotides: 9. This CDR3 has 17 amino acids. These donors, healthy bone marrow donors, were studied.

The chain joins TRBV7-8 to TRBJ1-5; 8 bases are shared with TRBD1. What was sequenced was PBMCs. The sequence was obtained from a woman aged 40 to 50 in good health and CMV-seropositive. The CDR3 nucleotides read TGTGCCAGCAGCCTTCAGGGGGCCATATATAGCAATCAGCCCCAGCATTTT. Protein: CASSLQGAIYSNQPQHF.